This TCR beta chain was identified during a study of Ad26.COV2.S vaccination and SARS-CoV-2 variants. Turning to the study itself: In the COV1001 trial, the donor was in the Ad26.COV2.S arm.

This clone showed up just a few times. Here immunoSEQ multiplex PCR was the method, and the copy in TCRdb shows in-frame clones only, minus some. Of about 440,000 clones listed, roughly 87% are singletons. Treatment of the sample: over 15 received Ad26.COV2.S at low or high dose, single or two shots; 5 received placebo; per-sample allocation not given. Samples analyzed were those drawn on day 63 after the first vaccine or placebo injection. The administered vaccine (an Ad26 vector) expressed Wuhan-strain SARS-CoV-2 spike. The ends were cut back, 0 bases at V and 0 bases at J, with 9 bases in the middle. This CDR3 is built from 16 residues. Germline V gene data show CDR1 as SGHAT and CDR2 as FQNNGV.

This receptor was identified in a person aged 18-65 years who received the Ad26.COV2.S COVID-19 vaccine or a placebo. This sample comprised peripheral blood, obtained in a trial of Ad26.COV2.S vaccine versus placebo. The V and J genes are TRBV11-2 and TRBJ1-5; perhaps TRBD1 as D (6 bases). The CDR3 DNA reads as TGTGCCAGCAGCTTAGACGACAGGTATAGCAATCAGCCCCAGCATTTT. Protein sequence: CASSLDDRYSNQPQHF.